Listed here are 27 T cell receptor beta chains from one sample, sequenced in a study of Ad26.COV2.S vaccination and SARS-CoV-2 variants. The table came from immunoSEQ multiplex PCR; TCRdb's copy has only in-frame clones and leaves some out. The sample contains 350,000 to 450,000 clones, 70% to 90% of which appear only once. Indicated treatment: about 20 received Ad26.COV2.S at low or high dose, single or two shots; about 5 received placebo; per-sample allocation not given. Sampling occurred on day 63 after the first vaccine or placebo injection. Sequencing used peripheral blood, obtained in a trial of Ad26.COV2.S vaccine versus placebo. These TCRs come from a person between 18 and 59 years old who received the Ad26.COV2.S COVID-19 vaccine or a placebo.

The chain links TRBV27 to TRBJ2-2; 8 nucleotides line up with TRBD1. Trimming at V came to 7 bases and at J to 4 bases, leaving 14 bases not matched to a gene. The CDR3 is 17 residues long. Germline V lookup: CDR1 MNHEY, CDR2 SMNVEV (reference sequence). The CDR3 reads CASTERDRGLRTGELFF. In DNA, the CDR3 is TGTGCCAGCACCGAACGCGACAGGGGATTACGCACCGGGGAGCTGTTTTTT.

This chain connects TRBV6-2 or TRBV6-3 to TRBJ2-7; 8 bases agree with TRBD2. Germline values: CDR1 MNHEY, CDR2 SVGEGT. Germline trimming cut 2 bases from V and 1 base from J; bases unmatched to any gene: 4. This CDR3 comprises 15 residues. DNA of the CDR3: TGTGCCAGCAGTTACCGGGCTAGCGGGTCCTACGAGCAGTACTTC. Its protein product is CASSYRASGSYEQYF.

The gene calls are TRBV5-5 and TRBJ2-5; the D gene is possibly TRBD2 (5 bases). Germline V gives CDR1 SGHKS, CDR2 YYEKEE (reference sequence). There are 13 residues in the CDR3. Trimming took off 2 bases at V and 7 bases at J, with 12 bases between the two ends. CDR3 sequence (DNA): TGTGCCAGCAGCTTCCTAGCAGAGGGGACCCAGTACTTC. It codes for CASSFLAEGTQYF.

The chain joins TRBV14 to TRBJ2-7; 9 bases are shared with TRBD2. With V trimmed by 4 bases and J by 2 bases, 12 bases remained unmatched. The germline gives CDR1 SGHDN, CDR2 FVKESK. The CDR3 contains 17 residues. The CDR3 sequence: CASSLGFSGSYTYEQYF. For the CDR3, the DNA is TGTGCCAGCAGCCTAGGTTTTAGCGGGAGTTACACCTACGAGCAGTACTTC.

V and J are TRBV5-5 and TRBJ1-3, with D unclear. The CDR3 has 15 amino acids. Trimming shortened V by 2 bases and J by 2 bases, and 11 bases separated the two germline ends. From germline, CDR1 is SGHKS and CDR2 YYEKEE (reference sequence). CDR3 loop: CASSFGSPAGNTIYF. Here the CDR3 DNA reads TGTGCCAGCAGCTTCGGGTCCCCAGCTGGAAACACCATATATTTT.

The chain recombines TRBV7-9 with TRBJ2-6; perhaps TRBD1 as D (6 bases). This CDR3 has 17 residues. V was cut by 5 bases and J by 2 bases, with 16 bases left in between. Germline V gene lookup returns CDR1 SEHNR and CDR2 FQNEAQ (reference sequence). The CDR3: CASSRGSGATGANVLTF. Written as DNA, the CDR3 is TGTGCCAGCAGCCGAGGGTCAGGGGCTACTGGGGCCAACGTCCTGACTTTC. The full variable domain, rest sourced from reference TRBV7-9 and TRBJ2-6, is DTGVSQNPRHKITKRGQNVTFRCDPISEHNRLYWYRQTLGQGPEFLTYFQNEAQLEKSRLLSDRFSAERPKGSFSTLEIQRTEQGDSAMYLCASSRGSGATGANVLTFGAGSRLTVL.

The CDR3 sequence: CASSIYPTGVKADTQYF. The CDR3 nucleotides are TGTGCCAGTAGTATATACCCCACAGGGGTTAAAGCAGATACGCAGTATTTT. This rearrangement joins TRBV19 to TRBJ2-3; 7 nucleotides align to TRBD1. The germline V gene has CDR1 LNHDA and CDR2 SQIVND (reference sequence). Trimming cost V 2 bases and J 4 bases; bases outside gene matches: 12. The length of the CDR3 is 17 residues.

This chain joins TRBV7-2 and TRBJ2-1; D is possibly TRBD1 (5 bases). Germline lookup yields CDR1 SGHTA and CDR2 FQGNSA. V lost 3 bases and J lost 0, with 15 bases in between. The CDR3 extends over 17 amino acids. CDR3: CASSFEPQVYSYNEQFF. The CDR3 coding sequence is TGTGCCAGCAGCTTTGAACCACAGGTTTACTCCTACAATGAGCAGTTCTTC.

The CDR3 bases are TGTGCCAGCAGTTACCTCCGGGTCCTAGCCCACGAGCAGTACTTC. Its protein product is CASSYLRVLAHEQYF. V gene TRBV6-2 or TRBV6-3 combines with J gene TRBJ2-7; maybe TRBD2 (5 bases). The CDR3 has 15 amino acids. CDR1 MNHEY and CDR2 SVGEGT come from the germline V gene. V was trimmed by 2 bases and J by 5 bases, leaving 16 bases between them.

Concerning this clone itself: This specimen includes other DNA sequences encoding the same CDR3. This sequence joins TRBV14 and TRBJ1-2; D may be TRBD1 (6 bases). With 0 bases removed from V and 7 bases from J, the gap between germline ends came to 12 bases. The CDR3 contains 14 residues. Germline assignment: CDR1 SGHDN and CDR2 FVKESK. The CDR3 sequence is CASSQERGIGGYTF. The CDR3 DNA reads as TGTGCCAGCAGCCAAGAAAGGGGGATTGGTGGCTACACCTTC.

V and J are TRBV5-6 and TRBJ1-4; 12 bases map to TRBD1. CDR3 length: 16 amino acids. Germline trimming cut 4 bases from V and 3 bases from J; bases unmatched to any gene: 4. Germline assignment: CDR1 SGHDT and CDR2 YYEEEE. The CDR3 region is CASSGTGGEANEKLFF. In DNA, the CDR3 is TGTGCCAGCAGCGGGACAGGGGGCGAGGCTAATGAAAAACTGTTTTTT. Supplemented by reference TRBV5-6 and TRBJ1-4, the full variable domain reads DAGVTQSPTHLIKTRGQQVTLRCSPKSGHDTVSWYQQALGQGPQFIFQYYEEEERQRGNFPDRFSGHQFPNYSSELNVNALLLGDSALYLCASSGTGGEANEKLFFGSGTQLSVL.

The rearrangement links TRBV30 to TRBJ1-3; TRBD1 matches 7 bases. From germline, CDR1 is GTSNPN and CDR2 SVGIG (reference sequence). The trim removed 3 bases at V and 7 bases at J, leaving 6 bases unmatched. This CDR3 has 13 residues. The CDR3, as DNA: TGTGCCTGGAGCACCCGACAGGGTAACACCATATATTTT. Translated, it gives CAWSTRQGNTIYF.

The rearrangement links TRBV3-1 (or the pseudogene TRBV3-2) to TRBJ1-4; D is possibly TRBD1 (5 bases). The CDR3 sequence is 16 residues long. Germline V CDR1 and CDR2: LGHDT, YNNKEL (reference sequence). Trimming cost V 1 base and J 8 bases, with 17 bases left between them. CDR3 DNA: TGTGCCAGCAGCCAAGTTTCAGGGAGGGTTGAGGAAAAACTGTTTTTT. Its protein product is CASSQVSGRVEEKLFF.

V usage is TRBV5-5 and J usage is TRBJ2-5; D is perhaps TRBD1 (6 bases). Germline loops: CDR1 SGHKS, CDR2 YYEKEE (reference sequence). This CDR3 is 13 amino acids long. Trimming took off 0 bases at V and 7 bases at J, with 10 bases between the two ends. CDR3 DNA: TGTGCCAGCAGCTTGGGACAGGTCGGGACCCAGTACTTC. This sequence encodes CASSLGQVGTQYF. The whole variable domain, filled in from reference TRBV5-5 and TRBJ2-5, reads DAGVTQSPTHLIKTRGQQVTLRCSPISGHKSVSWYQQVLGQGPQFIFQYYEKEERGRGNFPDRFSARQFPNYSSELNVNALLLGDSALYLCASSLGQVGTQYFGPGTRLLVL.

The chain combines TRBV19 with TRBJ2-3; unclear D gene. With 7 bases removed from V and 0 bases from J, the gap between germline ends came to 8 bases. CDR3 length: 13 residues. Germline assignment: CDR1 LNHDA and CDR2 SQIVND (reference sequence). CDR3 sequence: CASNDLSTDTQYF. For the CDR3, the DNA is TGTGCCAGTAATGATCTTAGCACAGATACGCAGTATTTT.

The chain links TRBV5-5 to TRBJ2-3, with D tentatively TRBD1 or TRBD2 (6 bases each). Trimming left V 4 bases short and J 6 bases short, with 15 bases between. Germline CDR1 and CDR2: SGHKS and YYEKEE (reference sequence). This CDR3 region has 14 residues. CDR3 in amino acids: CASSQSGGPDTQYF. CDR3 nucleotide sequence: TGTGCCAGCAGCCAGTCCGGGGGCCCCGATACGCAGTATTTT.

V is TRBV11-2 and J is TRBJ2-7; D ambiguous. This CDR3 comprises 18 residues. Trimming removed 6 bases from V and 6 bases from J, with 30 bases in between. Looked up from germline, CDR1 is SGHAT and CDR2 is FQNNGV. The CDR3: CASSHLGPPGRLMGEQYF. The DNA for the CDR3 is TGTGCCAGCAGTCATCTCGGTCCGCCGGGTCGCCTCATGGGCGAGCAGTACTTC. Full variable domain (outside the CDR3, taken from reference TRBV11-2 and TRBJ2-7): EAGVAQSPRYKIIEKRQSVAFWCNPISGHATLYWYQQILGQGPKLLIQFQNNGVVDDSQLPKDRFSAERLKGVDSTLKIQPAKLEDSAVYLCASSHLGPPGRLMGEQYFGPGTRLTVT.

The CDR3 DNA reads as TGTGCCAGCTCACCACAGGGCGGGGAGTCGCGTTATGAGCAGTTCTTC. This sequence encodes CASSPQGGESRYEQFF. This chain uses TRBV18 with TRBJ2-1; maybe TRBD2 (6 bases). In germline, CDR1 is KGHSH, CDR2 LQKENI. V was pared by 1 base and J by 8 bases, with 18 bases between. The CDR3 spans 16 residues. Full variable domain (remainder filled in from reference TRBV18 and TRBJ2-1): NAGVMQNPRHLVRRRGQEARLRCSPMKGHSHVYWYRQLPEEGLKFMVYLQKENIIDESGMPKERFSAEFPKEGPSILRIQQVVRGDSAAYFCASSPQGGESRYEQFFGPGTRLTVL.

The rearrangement uses TRBV7-2 and TRBJ2-2; 7 nucleotides align to TRBD2. CDR1 SGHTA and CDR2 FQGNSA come from the germline V gene. CDR3 length: 15 residues. J gave up 5 bases and V 8 bases, and 11 bases lay outside the gene matches. The CDR3 DNA follows: TGTGCCAGCCACAGCGGACTAGTTCTAACCGGGGAGCTGTTTTTT. It translates to CASHSGLVLTGELFF.

The chain recombines TRBV6-5 with TRBJ2-1, with TRBD2 as a possible D gene (6 bases). CDR1 is MNHEY and CDR2 is SVGAGI in the germline V gene. V lost 7 bases, J lost 5 bases, and 12 bases lay in between. The CDR3 length is 13 residues. The CDR3 DNA sequence: TGTGCCAGCAAGGAGGGAGCGAACAATGAGCAGTTCTTC. Amino acids: CASKEGANNEQFF.

The V gene is TRBV12-3 or TRBV12-4, the J gene TRBJ1-3; D is unresolved. The CDR3 totals 12 residues. The V end was cut by 7 bases, the J end by 0 bases, with 4 bases between. The CDR3 region has the DNA TGTGCCAGCACCGACTCTGGAAACACCATATATTTT. It codes for CASTDSGNTIYF.

The gene calls are TRBV11-2 and TRBJ2-3; D could derive from TRBD1 or TRBD2 (6 bases each). The V gene lost 3 bases and the J gene lost 1 base, with 17 bases spanning the gap. The germline V gene encodes CDR1 SGHAT and CDR2 FQNNGV. This CDR3 region has 17 residues. CDR3 in amino acids: CASSFSPRGLGTDTQYF. Here the CDR3 DNA reads TGTGCCAGCAGCTTTTCACCTCGGGGGCTCGGCACAGATACGCAGTATTTT.

The chain links TRBV10-3 to TRBJ2-7; D gene unclear. Germline loops: CDR1 ENHRY, CDR2 SYGVKD. The V end was cut by 4 bases, the J end by 3 bases, with 7 bases between. CDR3 length: 12 residues. This CDR3 is CAISAQGYEQYF. The CDR3 nucleotides read TGTGCCATCAGTGCCCAAGGCTACGAGCAGTACTTC.

This chain uses TRBV7-2 with TRBJ1-6; 12 positions match TRBD1. After removal of 5 bases from V and 3 bases from J, the junction contained 11 bases not matched to a gene. Germline V gene data show CDR1 as SGHTA and CDR2 as FQGNSA. The CDR3 covers 19 residues. As DNA, the CDR3 is TGTGCCAGCAGCGTCCGGGGGACAGGGGGCCCATTCTATAATTCACCCCTCCACTTT. Encoded protein: CASSVRGTGGPFYNSPLHF.

This chain joins TRBV10-3 and TRBJ2-2; D might be TRBD1 (5 bases). Germline V gene sequence: CDR1 ENHRY, CDR2 SYGVKD. V lost 6 bases, J lost 0 bases, and 8 bases lay in between. This CDR3 contains 14 residues. The CDR3 DNA sequence: TGTGCCATCAGGGACAATTCGAACACCGGGGAGCTGTTTTTT. This codes for CAIRDNSNTGELFF.

This sequence joins TRBV5-1 and TRBJ1-1; weak D call: TRBD1 (6 bases). This CDR3 comprises 14 residues. Germline V gene lookup returns CDR1 SGHRS and CDR2 YFSETQ. Trimming took 0 bases from V and 4 from J, leaving 10 bases between them. CDR3 loop: CASSLEGGSTEAFF. The CDR3 DNA reads as TGCGCCAGCAGCTTGGAAGGGGGGAGCACTGAAGCTTTCTTT.

This clone was seen only a few times. In the same sample, other DNA sequences code for this CDR3. The genes are TRBV6-5 and TRBJ2-7; possible D gene TRBD1, 6 bases. Trimming took 0 bases from V and 2 from J, leaving 11 bases between them. The CDR3 is 15 residues long. Germline CDR1 and CDR2: MNHEY and SVGAGI. CDR3: CASSYSRTETYEQYF. The CDR3 region has the DNA TGTGCCAGCAGTTACTCGAGGACAGAGACCTACGAGCAGTACTTC.